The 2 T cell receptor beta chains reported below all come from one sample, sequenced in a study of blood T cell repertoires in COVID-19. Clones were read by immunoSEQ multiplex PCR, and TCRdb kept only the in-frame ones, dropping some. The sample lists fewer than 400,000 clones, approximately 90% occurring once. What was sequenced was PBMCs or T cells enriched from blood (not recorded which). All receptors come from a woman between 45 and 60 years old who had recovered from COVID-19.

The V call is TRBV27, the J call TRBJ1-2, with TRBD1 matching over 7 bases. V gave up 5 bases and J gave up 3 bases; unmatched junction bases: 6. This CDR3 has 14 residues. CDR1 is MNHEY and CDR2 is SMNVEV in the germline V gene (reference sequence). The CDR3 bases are TGTGCCAGCAGTCAGAGGACAGGCTACTATGGCTACACCTTC. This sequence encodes CASSQRTGYYGYTF.

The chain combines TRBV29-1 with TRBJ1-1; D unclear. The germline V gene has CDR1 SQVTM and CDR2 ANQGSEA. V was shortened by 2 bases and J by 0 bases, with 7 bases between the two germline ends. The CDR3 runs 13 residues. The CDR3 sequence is CSVELRMNTEAFF. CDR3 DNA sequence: TGCAGCGTTGAACTGAGAATGAACACTGAAGCTTTCTTT.